These 21 T cell receptor beta chains were all obtained from the same sample, sequenced in a study of cytomegalovirus exposure and HLA in healthy donors. Primers for the PCR totalled 60 Vbeta and 13 Jbeta. Method: immunoSEQ multiplex PCR; TCRdb's copy keeps in-frame clones and lacks some. The sample has approximately 150,000 clones; roughly 80% are singletons. Material for sequencing was PBMCs. The receptors here all came from a man between 25 and 39 years old in good health and CMV-seronegative.

The chain has TRBV11-2 and TRBJ2-7, with D perhaps TRBD1 (6 bases). This CDR3 spans 15 amino acids. V lost 0 bases and J 1 base, leaving 10 bases between the germline ends. The germline V gene has CDR1 SGHAT and CDR2 FQNNGV. The CDR3 reads CASSLEAGASYEQYF. The CDR3 region has the DNA TGTGCCAGCAGCTTAGAGGCAGGGGCATCCTACGAGCAGTACTTC.

As DNA, the CDR3 is TGTGCCATCAGGGGGGGAATTGGAGATACGCAGTATTTT. The encoded protein is CAIRGGIGDTQYF. The chain recombines TRBV10-3 with TRBJ2-3; D may be TRBD2 (6 bases). Trimming stripped 6 bases from V and 5 bases from J, with 12 bases between. Germline loops: CDR1 ENHRY, CDR2 SYGVKD. The CDR3 spans 13 residues.

The rearrangement joins TRBV11-3 to TRBJ2-7; 10 bases fit TRBD2. CDR1 is SGHNT, CDR2 YENEEA, per germline. The CDR3 sequence is 16 residues long. V was clipped by 1 base and J by 3 bases; unmatched bases: 6. DNA of the CDR3: TGTGCCAGCAGCTTAGTTGGGTCTAGCGGGAGCTACGAGCAGTACTTC. Its translation: CASSLVGSSGSYEQYF.

Points on this clone: Germline is not matched at one junction end, which may reflect a read error. V gene TRBV7-9 combines with J gene TRBJ2-2; 7 positions match TRBD1. This CDR3 contains 16 residues. Germline values: CDR1 SEHNR, CDR2 FQNEAQ (reference sequence). CDR3 DNA sequence: TGTGCCAACAGCTTACTAGGGGGCGCCGACACCGGGGAGCTGTTTTTT. Translating it yields CANSLLGGADTGELFF.

The J gene is TRBJ1-3, the V gene TRBV2, with D perhaps TRBD1 (5 bases). The V and J ends lost 1 base and 3 bases respectively, with 13 bases between them. The CDR3 loop spans 16 amino acids. Germline V gives CDR1 SNHLY, CDR2 FYNNEI. The CDR3 sequence: CASSEVRRQNGNTIYF. The CDR3 DNA reads TGTGCCAGCAGTGAAGTTAGGAGACAGAATGGAAACACCATATATTTT.

The CDR3 protein is CASRVSAGVTTDTQYF. In DNA, the CDR3 is TGTGCCAGCAGAGTTTCTGCGGGGGTTACCACAGATACGCAGTATTTT. V gene TRBV5-4 combines with J gene TRBJ2-3; 7 positions match TRBD2. CDR3 length: 16 residues. The V gene's germline CDR1 is SGHNT and CDR2 YYREEE (reference sequence). With 5 bases clipped from V and 2 bases from J, the junction kept 11 bases outside the gene matches. Full variable domain (outside the CDR3, taken from reference TRBV5-4 and TRBJ2-3): ETGVTQSPTHLIKTRGQQVTLRCSSQSGHNTVSWYQQALGQGPQFIFQYYREEENGRGNFPPRFSGLQFPNYSSELNVNALELDDSALYLCASRVSAGVTTDTQYFGPGTRLTVL.

The rearrangement joins TRBV30 to TRBJ1-5; perhaps TRBD1 as D (6 bases). Trimming took 2 bases from V and 0 from J, leaving 11 bases between them. CDR3 length: 15 residues. Germline V gene sequence: CDR1 GTSNPN, CDR2 SVGIG (reference sequence). CDR3 DNA: TGTGCCTGGAGTTCAGGGACAAATAGCAATCAGCCCCAGCATTTT. Translated, it gives CAWSSGTNSNQPQHF. The complete variable domain, with remaining parts taken from reference TRBV30 and TRBJ1-5, reads SQTIHQWPATLVQPVGSPLSLECTVEGTSNPNLYWYRQAAGRGLQLLFYSVGIGQISSEVPQNLSASRPQDRQFILSSKKLLLSDSGFYLCAWSSGTNSNQPQHFGDGTRLSIL.

Here the CDR3 DNA reads TGTGCCAGCACCCGGGGGGGGGCGTACGAGCAGTACTTC. Residues: CASTRGGAYEQYF. The genes are TRBV7-2 and TRBJ2-7, with 8 bases lining up with TRBD2. V lost 7 bases, J lost 4 bases, and 6 bases stayed unmatched. The CDR3 consists of 13 residues. In germline, CDR1 is SGHTA, CDR2 FQGNSA.

A word on this clone: Other DNA sequences in this specimen translate into the identical CDR3. The rearrangement uses TRBV5-1 and TRBJ2-2; 10 bases fit TRBD1. The CDR3 contains 15 residues. Per the germline V gene, CDR1 is SGHRS and CDR2 is YFSETQ. V lost 2 bases, J lost 5 bases, and 3 bases stayed unmatched. The CDR3 protein is CASSFGQGGTGELFF. The CDR3 DNA sequence: TGCGCCAGCAGCTTCGGACAGGGGGGAACCGGGGAGCTGTTTTTT.

V usage is TRBV5-1 and J usage is TRBJ2-3; 9 bases are shared with TRBD2. The ends lost 1 base at V and 3 bases at J; junction bases unmatched: 9. The CDR3 is 17 amino acids. Looked up from germline, CDR1 is SGHRS and CDR2 is YFSETQ. CDR3 DNA sequence: TGCGCCAGCAGCTTGCTAGCTAGCGGGACGGGGACAGATACGCAGTATTTT. Its protein product is CASSLLASGTGTDTQYF.

This chain links TRBV19 with TRBJ2-7, with 7 nucleotides matching TRBD1. The CDR3 covers 14 residues. The germline CDR1 and CDR2 sequences are LNHDA and SQIVND (reference sequence). The trim removed 6 bases at V and 3 bases at J, leaving 8 bases unmatched. The DNA of the CDR3 is TGTGCCAGTAGCCCGACAGGGTCCTTCTACGAGCAGTACTTC. Its protein is CASSPTGSFYEQYF. Variable domain in full (rest from reference TRBV19 and TRBJ2-7): DGGITQSPKYLFRKEGQNVTLSCEQNLNHDAMYWYRQDPGQGLRLIYYSQIVNDFQKGDIAEGYSVSREKKESFPLTVTSAQKNPTAFYLCASSPTGSFYEQYFGPGTRLTVT.

This clone was recorded once. The J gene is TRBJ2-7, the V gene TRBV4-3, with TRBD1 identical over 10 bases. V shed 4 bases and J 0 bases; nucleotides not matched to a gene: 12. CDR1 is LGHNA, CDR2 YSLEER, per germline. The CDR3 sequence is 18 residues long. DNA for the CDR3: TGCGCCAGCAGCCCGGGACAGGGGAGCCTCATAGGCTCCTACGAGCAGTACTTC. Encoded protein: CASSPGQGSLIGSYEQYF.

The rearrangement links TRBV4-1 to TRBJ2-5; D possibly corresponds to TRBD2 (7 bases). The J call may not be correct, given that the DNA end is closer to TRBJ2-7. The germline V gene encodes CDR1 MGHRA and CDR2 YSYEKL. The CDR3 has 14 residues. The CDR3 here is CASSREGGPYEQYF. In DNA form, the CDR3 reads TGCGCCAGCAGCCGTGAGGGGGGGCCTTACGAGCAGTACTTC.

This clone has only one observation. The V and J genes are TRBV7-9 and TRBJ2-7, with unresolved D. Germline assignment: CDR1 SEHNR and CDR2 FQNEAQ (reference sequence). V gave up 10 bases and J gave up 7 bases, with 14 bases separating them. The length of the CDR3 is 11 residues. The CDR3 spells CATALVQEQYF. The CDR3, as DNA: TGTGCCACCGCCCTAGTCCAAGAGCAGTACTTC.

The J gene is TRBJ1-5, the V gene TRBV4-2; a weak D match, TRBD1 (5 bases). Deletions cut 0 bases from V and 4 bases from J, with 16 bases between. This CDR3 has 17 amino acids. CDR1 is LGHNA, CDR2 YNFKEQ, per germline. CDR3 residues: CASSQDKELGPNQPQHF. The CDR3, as DNA: TGTGCCAGCAGCCAAGATAAGGAGCTGGGGCCAAATCAGCCCCAGCATTTT.

The chain carries TRBV6-1 and TRBJ2-3, with D unclear. CDR1 MNHNS and CDR2 SASEGT come from the germline V gene. Between the trimmed V and J ends, which lost 0 bases and 0 bases, there was a span of 7 bases. This CDR3 has 15 amino acids. CDR3: CASSEAHFSTDTQYF. CDR3 sequence (DNA): TGTGCCAGCAGTGAAGCCCACTTTAGCACAGATACGCAGTATTTT.

The J gene is TRBJ2-3, the V gene TRBV5-1, with TRBD1 matching over 8 bases. The V segment lost 2 bases and the J segment 7 bases; nucleotides outside the gene matches: 6. CDR3 length: 14 residues. The germline gives CDR1 SGHRS, CDR2 YFSETQ. CDR3 sequence reads: CASSLRQGANTQYF. Written as DNA, the CDR3 is TGCGCCAGCAGCTTACGGCAGGGGGCAAATACGCAGTATTTT.

The genes are TRBV7-6 and TRBJ1-2; D call uncertain. Trimming took 1 base from V and 1 from J, leaving 10 bases between them. CDR3 length: 15 residues. CDR1 is SGHVS and CDR2 is FNYEAQ in the germline V gene. The CDR3 is CASSLGAGNNYGYTF. The CDR3 DNA reads TGTGCCAGCAGCTTAGGTGCGGGAAATAACTATGGCTACACCTTC. Full variable domain (outside the CDR3, taken from reference TRBV7-6 and TRBJ1-2): GAGVSQSPRYKVTKRGQDVALRCDPISGHVSLYWYRQALGQGPEFLTYFNYEAQQDKSGLPNDRFSAERPEGSISTLTIQRTEQRDSAMYRCASSLGAGNNYGYTFGSGTRLTVV.

The chain carries TRBV5-1 and TRBJ2-1, with D tentatively TRBD1 (6 bases). V lost 0 bases and J 4 bases, leaving 8 bases between the germline ends. Germline CDR1 and CDR2: SGHRS and YFSETQ. The length of the CDR3 is 14 residues. CDR3 loop: CASSLGQGYNEQFF. For the CDR3, the DNA is TGCGCCAGCAGCTTGGGGCAGGGGTACAATGAGCAGTTCTTC.

V usage is TRBV2 and J usage is TRBJ2-2; TRBD2 is a possible D gene (6 bases). Germline CDR1 is SNHLY and CDR2 is FYNNEI. V was pared by 8 bases and J by 3 bases, with 22 bases between. There are 17 residues in the CDR3. CDR3 nucleotides: TGTGCCAGCGCCGTGACTAGGGATCACATAGACACCGGGGAGCTGTTTTTT. Translating it yields CASAVTRDHIDTGELFF.

The chain is built from TRBV5-1 and TRBJ2-2, with TRBD1 identical over 9 bases. V was clipped by 2 bases and J by 0 bases; unmatched bases: 5. Germline values: CDR1 SGHRS, CDR2 YFSETQ. The CDR3 contains 17 residues. The CDR3 DNA follows: TGCGCCAGCAGCTTTCGGCGACAGGGGGCGAACACCGGGGAGCTGTTTTTT. Encoded protein: CASSFRRQGANTGELFF.